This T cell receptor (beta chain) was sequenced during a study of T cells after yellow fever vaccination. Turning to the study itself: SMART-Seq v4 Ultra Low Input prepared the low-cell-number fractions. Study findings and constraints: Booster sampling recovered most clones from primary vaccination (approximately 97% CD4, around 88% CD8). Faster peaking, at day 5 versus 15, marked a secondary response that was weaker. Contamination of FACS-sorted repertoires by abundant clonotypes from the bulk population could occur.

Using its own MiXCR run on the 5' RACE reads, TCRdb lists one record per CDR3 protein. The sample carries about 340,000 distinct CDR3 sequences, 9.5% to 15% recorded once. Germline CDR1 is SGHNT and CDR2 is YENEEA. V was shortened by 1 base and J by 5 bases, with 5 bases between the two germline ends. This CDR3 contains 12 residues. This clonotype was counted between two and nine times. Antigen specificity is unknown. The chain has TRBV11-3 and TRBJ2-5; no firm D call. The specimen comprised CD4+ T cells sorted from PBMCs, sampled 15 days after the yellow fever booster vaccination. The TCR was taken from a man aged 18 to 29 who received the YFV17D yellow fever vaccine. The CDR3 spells CASSLGSETQYF. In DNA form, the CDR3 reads TGTGCCAGCAGCTTAGGGTCGGAGACCCAGTACTTC.